The clone carrying this T cell receptor beta chain was counted between two and nine times. Its antigen is currently unknown. V was pared by 5 bases and J by 3 bases, with 7 bases between. The CDR3 runs to 12 residues. CDR1 is SQVTM and CDR2 is ANQGSEA in the germline V gene. The sample is drawn from a study of CD8 T cells in ankylosing spondylitis. Whole-study results and caveats: Prior work had noted some motif variants in reactive arthritis blood and synovial fluid.

Each TCR beta library was made by quantitative 5'-RACE that incorporated molecular barcodes. TCRdb called the 5' RACE reads again in MiXCR, with one record for every CDR3 protein. This sample has approximately 90,000 distinct CDR3 sequences; about 8% occur once, and the top ten carry more than 9.5%. The chain links TRBV29-1 to TRBJ1-4; D is undetermined. The TCR was taken from a male donor with ankylosing spondylitis or in good health (not recorded which). The source material was blood, either unsorted or a sorted T cell fraction (not recorded which). The CDR3 loop reads CSVRAANEKLFF. The CDR3 DNA follows: TGCAGCGTTCGGGCAGCTAATGAAAAACTGTTTTTT.